The 3 T cell receptor beta chains below all came from one sample that was sequenced in a study of shared clonotypes between healthy human individuals. Some clones are missing from TCRdb's copy, which holds only in-frame ones; the method was immunoSEQ multiplex PCR. The sample lists 950,000 to 1,300,000 clones, 60% to 80% occurring once. The sequenced material came from memory CD4+ T cells sorted from blood. Subset described: CD45RA-negative fraction. The source is a man younger than 35 in good health.

This chain connects TRBV27 to TRBJ2-4; either TRBD1 or TRBD2 may supply D (5 bases each). The V gene lost 6 bases and the J gene lost 0 bases, with 15 bases spanning the gap. In germline, CDR1 is MNHEY, CDR2 SMNVEV (reference sequence). This CDR3 comprises 16 residues. CDR3 sequence (DNA): TGTGCCAGCAGACCAGGGACCACCTCAGCCAAAAACATTCAGTACTTC. This codes for CASRPGTTSAKNIQYF.

The chain recombines TRBV2 with TRBJ2-2, with D tentatively TRBD1 (5 bases). The CDR3 covers 15 residues. V lost 4 bases to trimming and J lost 0 bases, with 9 bases between them. Germline V gives CDR1 SNHLY, CDR2 FYNNEI. The CDR3 region is CASSGKGANTGELFF. The CDR3 region has the DNA TGTGCCAGCAGTGGAAAAGGGGCGAACACCGGGGAGCTGTTTTTT.

The J gene is TRBJ2-4, the V gene TRBV7-9; 7 bases are shared with TRBD2. This CDR3 spans 16 amino acids. Germline values: CDR1 SEHNR, CDR2 FQNEAQ (reference sequence). The V segment lost 1 base and the J segment 3 bases; nucleotides outside the gene matches: 6. The CDR3 DNA reads as TGTGCCAGCAGCTTAGTCGCTAGCGGCCACAAAAACATTCAGTACTTC. Translated: CASSLVASGHKNIQYF.